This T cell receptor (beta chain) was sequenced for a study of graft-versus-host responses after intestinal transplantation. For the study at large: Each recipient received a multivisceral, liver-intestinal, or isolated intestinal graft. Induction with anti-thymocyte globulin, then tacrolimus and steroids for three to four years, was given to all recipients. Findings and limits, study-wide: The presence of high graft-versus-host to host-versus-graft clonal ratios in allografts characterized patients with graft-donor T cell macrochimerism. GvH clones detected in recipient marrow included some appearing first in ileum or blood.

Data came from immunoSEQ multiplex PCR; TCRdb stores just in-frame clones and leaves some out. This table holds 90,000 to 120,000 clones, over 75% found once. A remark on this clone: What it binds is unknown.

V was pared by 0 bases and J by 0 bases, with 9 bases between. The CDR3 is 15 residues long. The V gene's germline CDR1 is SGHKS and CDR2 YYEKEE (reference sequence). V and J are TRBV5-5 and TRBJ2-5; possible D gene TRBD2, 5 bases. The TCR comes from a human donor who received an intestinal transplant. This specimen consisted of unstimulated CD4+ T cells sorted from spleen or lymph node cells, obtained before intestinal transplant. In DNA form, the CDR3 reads TGTGCCAGCAGCTTGGGAGGGAGCCACCAAGAGACCCAGTACTTC. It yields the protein CASSLGGSHQETQYF.